This T cell receptor beta chain was sequenced in a study of cytomegalovirus exposure and HLA in healthy donors. General study findings and limits: Researchers reported in a later analysis that common viral pathogens appeared linked to several top clusters. Immune exposure was documented only through CMV serostatus.

In the PCR, 60 Vbeta and 13 Jbeta primers were used. Method: immunoSEQ multiplex PCR; TCRdb's copy keeps in-frame clones and lacks some. The repertoire consists of some 160,000 clones, with nearly 85% occurring once and the leading ten covering about 3.7%. In the case of this clone: As yet, its antigen is unknown.

The sequencing sample was made of PBMCs. The origin of this receptor is a male donor in good health and CMV-seronegative.

The DNA of the CDR3 is TGTGCCAGCAGTTCCACGGAGGGGATGAACACTGAAGCTTTCTTT. It translates to CASSSTEGMNTEAFF. The chain combines TRBV27 with TRBJ1-1; D is perhaps TRBD1 (5 bases). CDR1 and CDR2 (germline): MNHEY, SMNVEV (reference sequence). V gave up 4 bases and J gave up 0 bases, with 12 bases separating them. This CDR3 comprises 15 residues.